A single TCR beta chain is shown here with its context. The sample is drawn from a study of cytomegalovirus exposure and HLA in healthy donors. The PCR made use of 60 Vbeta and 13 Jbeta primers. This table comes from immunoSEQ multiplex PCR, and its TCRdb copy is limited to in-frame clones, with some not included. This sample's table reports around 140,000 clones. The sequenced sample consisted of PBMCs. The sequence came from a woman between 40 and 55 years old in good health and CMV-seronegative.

CDR3 protein: CASRLEREPTQYF. The CDR3 DNA sequence: TGTGCCAGCAGGCTAGAGCGGGAGCCGACGCAGTATTTT. V gene TRBV6-5 combines with J gene TRBJ2-3, with 8 positions matching TRBD2. Germline CDR1 MNHEY, CDR2 SVGAGI. Unmatched junction bases numbered 8, after V lost 6 bases and J lost 9 bases. This CDR3 region has 13 residues.